This TCR beta chain was profiled in a study of cytomegalovirus exposure and HLA in healthy donors. Healthy bone marrow donors formed the donor group. This CDR3 spans 11 amino acids. Germline V gene data show CDR1 as DFQATT and CDR2 as SNEGSKA (reference sequence). The V segment lost 4 bases and the J segment 6 bases; nucleotides outside the gene matches: 2. Note on this clone: Its antigen is still unknown.

Study-wide results and caveats: About 87% or about 30% of the time was how often most TCR beta V segments were productive, according to an earlier analysis.

With 60 Vbeta and 13 Jbeta primers, the PCR was carried out. Profiled with immunoSEQ multiplex PCR; TCRdb holds only in-frame clones, not every one. The repertoire holds under 200,000 clones, with around 72% as singletons. The sequenced sample was PBMCs. The clonotype originates from a man aged 45-65 years in good health and CMV-seronegative. This chain joins TRBV20-1 and TRBJ1-2, with TRBD1 matching over 7 bases. CDR3 sequence: CSAKGGDGYTF. CDR3 nucleotides: TGCAGTGCTAAAGGGGGCGATGGCTACACCTTC.